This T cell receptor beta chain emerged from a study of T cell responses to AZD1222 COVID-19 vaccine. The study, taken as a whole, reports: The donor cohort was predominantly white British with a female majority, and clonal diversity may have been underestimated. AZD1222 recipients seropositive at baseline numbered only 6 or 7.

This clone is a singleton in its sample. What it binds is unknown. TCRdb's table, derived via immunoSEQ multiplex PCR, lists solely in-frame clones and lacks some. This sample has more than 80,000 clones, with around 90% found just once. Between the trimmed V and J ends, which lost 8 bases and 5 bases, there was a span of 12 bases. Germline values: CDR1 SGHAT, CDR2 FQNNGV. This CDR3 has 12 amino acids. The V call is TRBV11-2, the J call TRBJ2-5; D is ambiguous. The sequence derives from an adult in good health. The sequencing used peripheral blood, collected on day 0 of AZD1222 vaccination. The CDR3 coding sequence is TGTGCCAGCGGTGACCTAGGGGAGACCCAGTACTTC. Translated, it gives CASGDLGETQYF.